This T cell receptor beta chain was recovered during a study of identical twins. A universal primer site was incorporated via template switching, and the cDNA contained unique molecular identifiers. TCRdb called the 5' RACE reads again in MiXCR, with one record for every CDR3 protein. In the table there are 690,000 or so distinct CDR3 sequences, about 9.4% of which are singletons. The germline V gene encodes CDR1 MNHEY and CDR2 SVGEGT. V dropped 7 bases and J dropped 4 bases, with 10 bases sitting between them. The CDR3 has 13 amino acids. Study conclusions and caveats: An excess of low generation probability was shown by twin-shared out-of-frame alpha sequences. Models underestimated TCR alpha sharing (out-of-frame) in monozygotic twins.

Every sampled donor was Caucasian and healthy. The sample holds a few counts of this clonotype. The antigen is undetermined. This sample was shared with a second study, whose subject was yellow fever vaccine responses in identical twins.

This chain uses TRBV6-2 or TRBV6-3 with TRBJ2-2; unclear D gene. The source material was PBMCs. This receptor was identified in a woman under 30 in good health. In DNA, the CDR3 is TGTGCCAGCACCATGGTTGGCACCGGGGAGCTGTTTTTT. Translation: CASTMVGTGELFF.